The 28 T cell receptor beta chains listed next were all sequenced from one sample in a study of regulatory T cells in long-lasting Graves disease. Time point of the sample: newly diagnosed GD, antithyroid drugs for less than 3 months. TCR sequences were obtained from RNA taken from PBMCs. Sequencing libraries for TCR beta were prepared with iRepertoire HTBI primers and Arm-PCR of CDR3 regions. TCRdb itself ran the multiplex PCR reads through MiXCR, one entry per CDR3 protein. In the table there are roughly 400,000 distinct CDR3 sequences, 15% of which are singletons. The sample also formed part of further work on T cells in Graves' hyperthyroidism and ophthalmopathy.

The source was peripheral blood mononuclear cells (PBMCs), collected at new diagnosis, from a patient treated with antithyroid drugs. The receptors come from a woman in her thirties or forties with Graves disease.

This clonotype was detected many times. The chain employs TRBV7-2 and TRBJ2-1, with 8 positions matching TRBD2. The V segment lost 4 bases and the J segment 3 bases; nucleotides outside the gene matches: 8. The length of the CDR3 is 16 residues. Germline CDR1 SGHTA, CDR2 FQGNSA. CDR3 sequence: CASSSPQGLGYNEQFF. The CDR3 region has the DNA TGTGCCAGCAGCTCACCCCAGGGACTAGGCTACAATGAGCAGTTCTTC.

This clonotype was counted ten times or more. The CDR3 DNA sequence: TGCAGTGCTGGGGGTAGCGGGGTAAGCTCCTACGAGCAGTACTTC. It translates to CSAGGSGVSSYEQYF. V is TRBV20-1 and J is TRBJ2-7; 8 bases agree with TRBD2. CDR3 size: 15 residues. Germline trimming cut 5 bases from V and 0 bases from J; bases unmatched to any gene: 9. CDR1 DFQATT and CDR2 SNEGSKA come from the germline V gene (reference sequence).

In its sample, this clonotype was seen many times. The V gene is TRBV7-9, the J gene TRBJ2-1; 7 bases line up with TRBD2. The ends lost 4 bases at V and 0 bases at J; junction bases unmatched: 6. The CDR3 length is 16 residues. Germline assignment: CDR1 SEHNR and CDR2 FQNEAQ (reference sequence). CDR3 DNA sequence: TGTGCCAGCAGCTCGACTAGCAGTAGCTCCTACAATGAGCAGTTCTTC. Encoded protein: CASSSTSSSSYNEQFF. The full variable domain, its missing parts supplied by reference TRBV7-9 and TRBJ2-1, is DTGVSQNPRHKITKRGQNVTFRCDPISEHNRLYWYRQTLGQGPEFLTYFQNEAQLEKSRLLSDRFSAERPKGSFSTLEIQRTEQGDSAMYLCASSSTSSSSYNEQFFGPGTRLTVL.

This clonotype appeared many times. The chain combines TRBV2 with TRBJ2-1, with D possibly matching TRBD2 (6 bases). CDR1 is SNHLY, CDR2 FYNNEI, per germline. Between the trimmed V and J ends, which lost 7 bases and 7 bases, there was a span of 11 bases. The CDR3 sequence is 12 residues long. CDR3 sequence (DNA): TGTGCCAGCACCAGACTAGAAAATGAGCAGTTCTTC. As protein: CASTRLENEQFF.

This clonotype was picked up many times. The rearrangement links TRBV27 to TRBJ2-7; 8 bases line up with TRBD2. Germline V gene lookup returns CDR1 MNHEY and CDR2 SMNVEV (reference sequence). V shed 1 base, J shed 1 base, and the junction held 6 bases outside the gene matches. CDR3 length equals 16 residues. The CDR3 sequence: CASSLYGGDASYEQYF. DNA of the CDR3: TGTGCCAGCAGTTTATACGGGGGGGATGCGTCCTACGAGCAGTACTTC.

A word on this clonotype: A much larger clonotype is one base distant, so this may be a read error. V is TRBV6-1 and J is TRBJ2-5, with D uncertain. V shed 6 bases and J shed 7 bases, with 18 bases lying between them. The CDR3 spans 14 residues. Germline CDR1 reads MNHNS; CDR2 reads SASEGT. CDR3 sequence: CASREDGWRGTQYF. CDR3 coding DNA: TGTGCCAGCAGAGAGGACGGGTGGAGAGGGACCCAGTACTTC.

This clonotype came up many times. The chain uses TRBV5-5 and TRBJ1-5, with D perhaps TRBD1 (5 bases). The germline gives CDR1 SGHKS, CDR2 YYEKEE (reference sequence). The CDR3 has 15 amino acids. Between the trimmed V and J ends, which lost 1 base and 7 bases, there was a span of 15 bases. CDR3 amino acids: CASSLSQEMRQPQHF. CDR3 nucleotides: TGTGCCAGCAGCTTGTCACAGGAGATGAGGCAGCCCCAGCATTTT.

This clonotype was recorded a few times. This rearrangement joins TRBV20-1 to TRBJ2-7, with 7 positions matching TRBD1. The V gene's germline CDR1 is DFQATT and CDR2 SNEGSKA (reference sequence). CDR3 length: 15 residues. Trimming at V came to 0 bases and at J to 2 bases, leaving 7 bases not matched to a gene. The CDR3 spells CSAREIGQAPYEQYF. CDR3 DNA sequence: TGCAGTGCTAGAGAAATAGGACAGGCCCCCTACGAGCAGTACTTC.

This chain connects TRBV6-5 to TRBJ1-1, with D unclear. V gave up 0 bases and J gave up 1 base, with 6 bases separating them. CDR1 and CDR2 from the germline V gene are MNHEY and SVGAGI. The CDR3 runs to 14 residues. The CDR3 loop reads CASSYSAANTEAFF. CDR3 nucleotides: TGTGCCAGCAGTTACTCGGCGGCGAACACTGAAGCTTTCTTT.

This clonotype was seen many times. This CDR3 is CASSPAFGNTEAFF. The CDR3 nucleotides are TGTGCCAGCAGCCCCGCCTTTGGGAACACTGAAGCTTTCTTT. The chain uses TRBV3-1 and TRBJ1-1; D call uncertain. V was pared by 4 bases and J by 1 base, with 10 bases between. Germline assignment: CDR1 LGHDT and CDR2 YNNKEL (reference sequence). The CDR3 sequence is 14 residues long.

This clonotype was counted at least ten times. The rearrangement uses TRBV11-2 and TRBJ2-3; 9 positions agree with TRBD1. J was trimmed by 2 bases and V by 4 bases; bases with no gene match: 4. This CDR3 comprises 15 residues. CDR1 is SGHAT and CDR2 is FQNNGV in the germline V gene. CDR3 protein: CASSSGTGPTDTQYF. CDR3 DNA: TGTGCCAGCAGCTCCGGGACAGGGCCCACAGATACGCAGTATTTT. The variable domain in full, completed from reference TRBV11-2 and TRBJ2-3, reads EAGVAQSPRYKIIEKRQSVAFWCNPISGHATLYWYQQILGQGPKLLIQFQNNGVVDDSQLPKDRFSAERLKGVDSTLKIQPAKLEDSAVYLCASSSGTGPTDTQYFGPGTRLTVL.

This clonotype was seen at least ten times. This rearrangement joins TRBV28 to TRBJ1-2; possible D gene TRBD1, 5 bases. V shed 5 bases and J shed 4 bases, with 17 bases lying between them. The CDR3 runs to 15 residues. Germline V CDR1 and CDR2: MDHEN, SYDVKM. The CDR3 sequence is CASSDNVFGGYGYTF. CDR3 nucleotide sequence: TGTGCCAGCAGTGACAACGTCTTCGGGGGCTATGGCTACACCTTC.

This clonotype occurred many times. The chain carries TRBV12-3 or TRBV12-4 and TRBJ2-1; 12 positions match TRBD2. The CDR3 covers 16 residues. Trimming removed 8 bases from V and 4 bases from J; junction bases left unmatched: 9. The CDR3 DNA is TGTGCCAGCGGAAGACTAGCGGGAGATCTGTACAATGAGCAGTTCTTC. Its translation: CASGRLAGDLYNEQFF.

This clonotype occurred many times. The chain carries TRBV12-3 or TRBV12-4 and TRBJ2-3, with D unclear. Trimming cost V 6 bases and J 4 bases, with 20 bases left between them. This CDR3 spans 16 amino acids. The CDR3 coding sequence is TGTGCCAGCAGATCCGCCCTAGTATGGCAAGCAGATACGCAGTATTTT. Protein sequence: CASRSALVWQADTQYF.

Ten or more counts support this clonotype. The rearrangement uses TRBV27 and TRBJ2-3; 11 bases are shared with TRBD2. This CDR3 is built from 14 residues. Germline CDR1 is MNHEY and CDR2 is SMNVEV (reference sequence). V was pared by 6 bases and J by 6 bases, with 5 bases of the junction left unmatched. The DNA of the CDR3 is TGTGCCAGCAGGACTGTAGCGGGAGGGGATACGCAGTATTTT. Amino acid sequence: CASRTVAGGDTQYF.

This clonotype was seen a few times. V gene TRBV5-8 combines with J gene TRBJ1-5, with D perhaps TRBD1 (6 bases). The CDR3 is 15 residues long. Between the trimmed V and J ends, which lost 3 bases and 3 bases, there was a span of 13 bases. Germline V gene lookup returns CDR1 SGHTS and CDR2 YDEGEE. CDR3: CASSWGPGDNQPQHF. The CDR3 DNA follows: TGTGCCAGCAGCTGGGGGCCAGGGGACAATCAGCCCCAGCATTTT.

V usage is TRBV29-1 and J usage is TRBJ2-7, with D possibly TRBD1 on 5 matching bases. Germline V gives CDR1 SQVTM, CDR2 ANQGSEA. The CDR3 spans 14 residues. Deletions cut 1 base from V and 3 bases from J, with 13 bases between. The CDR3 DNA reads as TGCAGCGTTGAAGTCACAGGAGCAGTCTACGAGCAGTACTTC. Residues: CSVEVTGAVYEQYF.

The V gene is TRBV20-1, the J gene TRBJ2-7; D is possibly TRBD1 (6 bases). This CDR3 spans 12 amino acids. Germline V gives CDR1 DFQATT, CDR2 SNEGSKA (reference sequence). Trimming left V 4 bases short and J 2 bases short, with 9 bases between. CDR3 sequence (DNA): TGCAGTGCTATCCGGGACACCTACGAGCAGTACTTC. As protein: CSAIRDTYEQYF.

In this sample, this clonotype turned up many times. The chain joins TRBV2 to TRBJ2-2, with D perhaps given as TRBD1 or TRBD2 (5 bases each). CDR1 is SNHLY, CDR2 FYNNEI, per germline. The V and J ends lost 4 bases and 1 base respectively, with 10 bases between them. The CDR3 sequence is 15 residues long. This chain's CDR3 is CASSGDGLNTGELFF. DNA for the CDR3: TGTGCCAGCAGTGGGGACGGATTGAACACCGGGGAGCTGTTTTTT. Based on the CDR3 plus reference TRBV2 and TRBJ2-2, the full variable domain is EPEVTQTPSHQVTQMGQEVILRCVPISNHLYFYWYRQILGQKVEFLVSFYNNEISEKSEIFDDQFSVERPDGSNFTLKIRSTKLEDSAMYFCASSGDGLNTGELFFGEGSRLTVL.

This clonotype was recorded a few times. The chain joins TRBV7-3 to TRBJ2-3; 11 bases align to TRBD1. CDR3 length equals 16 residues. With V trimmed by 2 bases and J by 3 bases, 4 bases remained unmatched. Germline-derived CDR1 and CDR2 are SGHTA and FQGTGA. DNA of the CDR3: TGTGCCAGCAGCTTAGGCGGGACAGGGGGGACAGATACGCAGTATTTT. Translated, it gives CASSLGGTGGTDTQYF.

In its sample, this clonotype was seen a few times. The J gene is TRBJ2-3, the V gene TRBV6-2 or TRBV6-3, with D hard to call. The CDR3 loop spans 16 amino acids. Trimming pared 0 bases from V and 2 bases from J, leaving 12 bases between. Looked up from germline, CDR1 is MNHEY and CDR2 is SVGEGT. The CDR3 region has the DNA TGTGCCAGCAGTTACTCGTCCGAGCTTACCACAGATACGCAGTATTTT. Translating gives CASSYSSELTTDTQYF.

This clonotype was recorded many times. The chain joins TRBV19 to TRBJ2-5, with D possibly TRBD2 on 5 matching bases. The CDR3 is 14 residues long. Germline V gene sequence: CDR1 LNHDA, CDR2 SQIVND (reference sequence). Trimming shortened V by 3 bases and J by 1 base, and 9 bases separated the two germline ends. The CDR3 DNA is TGTGCCAGTAGTATGTTGGACTCCCAAGAGACCCAGTACTTC. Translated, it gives CASSMLDSQETQYF.

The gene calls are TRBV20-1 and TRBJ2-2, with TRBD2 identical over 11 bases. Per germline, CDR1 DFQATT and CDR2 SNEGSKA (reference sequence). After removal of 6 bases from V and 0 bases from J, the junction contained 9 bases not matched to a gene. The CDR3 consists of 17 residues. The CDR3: CSAKDSGRAPNTGELFF. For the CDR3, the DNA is TGCAGTGCCAAGGATAGCGGGAGGGCCCCGAACACCGGGGAGCTGTTTTTT.

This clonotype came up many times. CDR3 residues: CASSPHGDTQYF. The DNA of the CDR3 is TGTGCCAGCAGTCCACACGGGGATACGCAGTATTTT. The chain has TRBV12-3 or TRBV12-4 and TRBJ2-3; no clear D. The CDR3 sequence is 12 residues long. V shed 5 bases and J shed 6 bases, with 9 bases lying between them.

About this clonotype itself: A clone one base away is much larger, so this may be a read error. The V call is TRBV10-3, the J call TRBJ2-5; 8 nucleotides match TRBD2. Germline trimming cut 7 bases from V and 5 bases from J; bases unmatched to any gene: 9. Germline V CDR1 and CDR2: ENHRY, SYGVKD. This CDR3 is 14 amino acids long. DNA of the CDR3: TGTGCCATCACACCGGGACTAGATGGGGAGACCCAGTACTTC. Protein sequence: CAITPGLDGETQYF.

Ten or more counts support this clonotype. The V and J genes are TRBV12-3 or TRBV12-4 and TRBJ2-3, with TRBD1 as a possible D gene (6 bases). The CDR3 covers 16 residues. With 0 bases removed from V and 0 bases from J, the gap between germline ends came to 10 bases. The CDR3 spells CASSLATGSSTDTQYF. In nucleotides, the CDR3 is TGTGCCAGCAGTTTAGCTACAGGGTCTAGCACAGATACGCAGTATTTT.

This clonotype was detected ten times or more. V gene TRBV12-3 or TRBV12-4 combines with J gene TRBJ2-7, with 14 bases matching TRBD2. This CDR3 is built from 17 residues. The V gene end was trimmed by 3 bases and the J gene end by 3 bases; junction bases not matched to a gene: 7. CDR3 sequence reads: CASSFRGTSGRVYEQYF. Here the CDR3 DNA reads TGTGCCAGCAGTTTCCGGGGGACTAGCGGGAGAGTCTACGAGCAGTACTTC.

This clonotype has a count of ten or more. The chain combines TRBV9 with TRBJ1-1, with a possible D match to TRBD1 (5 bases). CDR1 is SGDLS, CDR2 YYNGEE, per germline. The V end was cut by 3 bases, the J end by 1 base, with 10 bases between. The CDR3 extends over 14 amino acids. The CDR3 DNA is TGTGCCAGCAGCGAGGTGGGGGGGAACACTGAAGCTTTCTTT. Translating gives CASSEVGGNTEAFF. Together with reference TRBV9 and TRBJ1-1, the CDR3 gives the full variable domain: DSGVTQTPKHLITATGQRVTLRCSPRSGDLSVYWYQQSLDQGLQFLIQYYNGEERAKGNILERFSAQQFPDLHSELNLSSLELGDSALYFCASSEVGGNTEAFFGQGTRLTVV.